This record looks at one T cell receptor beta chain sequence and its context. The antigen this receptor binds is unknown. Per-base quality was not reported, and no clone a single base away is much larger than it. For CDR1 and CDR2, the germline V gene (reference sequence) lists DFQATT and SNEGSKA. V is cut by 3 bases and J by 2 bases, and the space between the germline ends is 4 bases. Measured from the cysteine to the phenylalanine, the CDR3 is 11 residues long. The entry retains the CDR3 DNA only, 33 bases that are in frame from base 1. The CDR3 regions of human TCRbeta chains were analyzed by immunosequencing. Per the original workflow: Repertoire TCRs were matched against a reference library of SARS-CoV-2-specific TCRs generated with the MIRA antigen-specificity platform. Breadth meant the fraction of unique TCRs that were SARS-CoV-2-associated, whereas depth meant the fraction of total T cells that were SARS-CoV-2-associated. Using the MIRA data, each spike-specific TCR was assigned both to the spike region to which the TCR was reactive and to a CD4 or CD8 class. Log10-transformed breadth and depth values were compared by one-way ANOVA with Sidak's multiple comparisons tests. This immuneACCESS table, as held by TCRdb, lists in-frame sequences with V and J called but not all clones. Of the missing ones, under half trace to an unresolved V gene in checked studies; the others have no known cause. The V and J calls and clone size are taken from that table; D and trimming were inferred from the DNA. In this sample the table shows under 130,000 clones, less than 95% of which occur a single time. The ten largest clones capture around 4.8% of the sample.

This specimen belongs to a study of T cell responses to AZD1222 COVID-19 vaccine (dated by TCRdb to 2020 to 2022). About the investigation overall: AZD1222 recipients whose second dose came at about 4 weeks and those whose second dose came at about 12 weeks were combined into one group, since spike-specific TCR depth and breadth did not differ between the two schedules. TCR sequencing covered approximately 230 trial participants: 200 to 220 given two doses of AZD1222 and 26 given two doses of MenACWY control vaccine. Trial participants were enrolled by age into subgroups of 18-55, 56-69 and 70-plus years, and around 150, 29 and 61 TCR-sequenced participants, respectively, were included in these subgroups.

Results and caveats for the whole study, not just this receptor: Vaccine-associated CD4 TCRs spanned the whole spike protein, with dominant responses in regions 160-218 and 743-854. Conclusions about previously exposed vaccinees were limited because only six AZD1222 recipients were SARS-CoV-2 seropositive at baseline. Because no samples from the day 14 peak response were available, repertoires could be characterized only after the peak T cell response. Reportedly, close to half of the unique spike-specific TCRs recognized epitopes lying outside the regions that are mutated in the B.1.351 and B.1.1.7 variants. The 56-69-year group was small, and its depth increase did not reach significance, likely because of low power. Most participants were white British and females outnumbered males, and the authors suggested that clonal diversity may have been underestimated. A significant rise in spike-specific TCR breadth and depth was observed after two AZD1222 doses relative to day 0 and relative to MenACWY recipients.

The time point label of this sample denotes: baseline before first vaccination. Vaccinee samples were obtained from the UK trials COV001 and COV002, which included a single-blind randomized controlled phase 2/3 trial of AZD1222 (ChAdOx1 nCoV-19) in healthy adults. For TCRbeta chain sequencing, PBMC samples were collected from trial participants at day 0 and at day 28 after the second dose. The V and J segments used are TRBV20-1 and TRBJ1-2; the D gene cannot be named for sure. This specimen consisted of peripheral blood, obtained on day 0 of AZD1222 vaccination. This sequence originates from an adult in good health. The CDR3 loop reads CSARSNYGYTF. The sequenced DNA: TGCAGTGCTAGGTCCAACTATGGCTACACCTTC.